This TCR beta chain is from a study of long-term antiretroviral therapy in people with HIV. Comment on this clone: Its antigen is currently unknown.

It was version v3.0 of the immunoSEQ assay that was run at survey level. Some clones are missing from TCRdb's copy, which holds only in-frame ones; the method was immunoSEQ multiplex PCR. The table records 20,000 to 25,000 clones, around 86% of them present only once. Looked up from germline, CDR1 is SGDLS and CDR2 is YYNGEE. Deletions cut 3 bases from V and 7 bases from J, with 16 bases between. The CDR3 spans 14 residues. Study-level results: Pre-ART expanded TRB clones stayed dominant throughout, though often decreasing after ART. Following ART, diversity rose but still fell short of transplant donor controls.

The TCR was taken from a man between 18 and 35 years old with HIV. V is TRBV9 and J is TRBJ1-2; possible D gene TRBD1, 6 bases. Source: unsorted PBMCs, taken 0.2 years before starting antiretroviral therapy. The CDR3 region has the DNA TGTGCCAGCAGCGCCCTTACAGGGAGCGGTGGCTACACCTTC. Its translation: CASSALTGSGGYTF.